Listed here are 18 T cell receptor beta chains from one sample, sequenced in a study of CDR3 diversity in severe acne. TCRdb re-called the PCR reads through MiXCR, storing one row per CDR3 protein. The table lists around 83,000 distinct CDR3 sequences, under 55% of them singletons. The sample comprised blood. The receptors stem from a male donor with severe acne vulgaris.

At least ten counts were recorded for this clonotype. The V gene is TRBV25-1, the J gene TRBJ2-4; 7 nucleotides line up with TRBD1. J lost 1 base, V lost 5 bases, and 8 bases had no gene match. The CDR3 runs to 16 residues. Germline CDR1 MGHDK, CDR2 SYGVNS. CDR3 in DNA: TGTGCCAGCAGTCGGACAGGAGAGGGGGCCAAAAACATTCAGTACTTC. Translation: CASSRTGEGAKNIQYF.

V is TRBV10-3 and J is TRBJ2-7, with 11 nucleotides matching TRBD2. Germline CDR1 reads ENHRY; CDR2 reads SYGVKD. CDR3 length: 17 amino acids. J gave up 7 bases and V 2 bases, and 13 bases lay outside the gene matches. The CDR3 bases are TGTGCCATCAGTGAGACTACGGGACTAGCGGAGGTGGGGGAGCAGTACTTC. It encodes CAISETTGLAEVGEQYF.

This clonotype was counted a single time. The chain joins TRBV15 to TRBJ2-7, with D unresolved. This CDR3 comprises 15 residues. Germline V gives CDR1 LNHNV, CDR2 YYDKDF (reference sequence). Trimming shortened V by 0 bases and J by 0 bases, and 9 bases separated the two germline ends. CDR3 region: CATSRDRWTSYEQYF. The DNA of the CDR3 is TGTGCCACCAGCAGAGATCGGTGGACCTCCTACGAGCAGTACTTC.

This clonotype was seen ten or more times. DNA of the CDR3: TGTGCCAGCAGTTTATACCGGGACAGGGTCAATCAGCCCCAGCATTTT. Translated, it gives CASSLYRDRVNQPQHF. V gene TRBV28 combines with J gene TRBJ1-5; TRBD1 matches at 9 bases. Germline V gene data show CDR1 as MDHEN and CDR2 as SYDVKM. V lost 1 base and J lost 3; bases outside the gene matches: 4. CDR3 length: 16 residues. The full variable domain, rest sourced from reference TRBV28 and TRBJ1-5, is DVKVTQSSRYLVKRTGEKVFLECVQDMDHENMFWYRQDPGLGLRLIYFSYDVKMKEKGDIPEGYSVSREKKERFSLILESASTNQTSMYLCASSLYRDRVNQPQHFGDGTRLSIL.

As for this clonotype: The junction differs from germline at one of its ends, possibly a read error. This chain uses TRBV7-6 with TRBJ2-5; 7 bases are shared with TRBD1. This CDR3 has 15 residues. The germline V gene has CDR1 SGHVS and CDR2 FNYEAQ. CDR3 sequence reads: CASSLVFTGEEAQYF. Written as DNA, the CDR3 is TGTGCCAGCAGCTTAGTGTTTACAGGGGAAGAGGCCCAGTACTTC.

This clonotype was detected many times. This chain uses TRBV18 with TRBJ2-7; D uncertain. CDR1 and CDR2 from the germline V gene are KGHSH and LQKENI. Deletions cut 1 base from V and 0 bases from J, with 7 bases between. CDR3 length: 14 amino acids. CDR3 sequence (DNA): TGTGCCAGCTCACCACGCTTTAACTCCTACGAGCAGTACTTC. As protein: CASSPRFNSYEQYF.

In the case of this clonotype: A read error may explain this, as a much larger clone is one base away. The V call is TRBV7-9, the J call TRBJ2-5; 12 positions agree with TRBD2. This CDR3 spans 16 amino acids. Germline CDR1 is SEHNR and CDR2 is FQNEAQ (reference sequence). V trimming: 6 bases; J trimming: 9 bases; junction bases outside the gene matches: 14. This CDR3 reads CASSFGTSGSREAQYF. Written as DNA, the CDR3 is TGTGCCAGCAGTTTCGGGACTAGCGGGTCTCGGGAGGCCCAGTACTTC.

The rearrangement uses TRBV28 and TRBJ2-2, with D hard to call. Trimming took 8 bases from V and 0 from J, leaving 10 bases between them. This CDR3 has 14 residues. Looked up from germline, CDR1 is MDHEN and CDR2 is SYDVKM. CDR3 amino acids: CASHLSPNTGELFF. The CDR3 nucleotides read TGTGCCAGCCACTTAAGTCCGAACACCGGGGAGCTGTTTTTT.

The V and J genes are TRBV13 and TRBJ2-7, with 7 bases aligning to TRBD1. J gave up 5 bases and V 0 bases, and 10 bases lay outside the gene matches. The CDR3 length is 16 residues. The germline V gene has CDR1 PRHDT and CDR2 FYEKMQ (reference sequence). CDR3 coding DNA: TGTGCCAGCAGCTTAGGCGGTAAGGGGGCACGGAACGAGCAGTACTTC. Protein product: CASSLGGKGARNEQYF.

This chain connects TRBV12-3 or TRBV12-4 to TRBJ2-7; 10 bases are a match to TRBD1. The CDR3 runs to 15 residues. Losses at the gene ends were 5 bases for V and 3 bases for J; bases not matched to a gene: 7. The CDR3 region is CASSAGGQGHYEQYF. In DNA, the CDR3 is TGTGCCAGCAGTGCTGGGGGACAGGGGCACTACGAGCAGTACTTC.

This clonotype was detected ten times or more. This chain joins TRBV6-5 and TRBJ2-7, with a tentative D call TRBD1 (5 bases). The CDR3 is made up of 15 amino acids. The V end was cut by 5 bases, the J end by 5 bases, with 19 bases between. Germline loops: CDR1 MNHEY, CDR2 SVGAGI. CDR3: CASSPMSGKSNEQYV. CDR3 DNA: TGTGCCAGCAGTCCTATGTCAGGGAAGAGCAACGAGCAGTACGTC.

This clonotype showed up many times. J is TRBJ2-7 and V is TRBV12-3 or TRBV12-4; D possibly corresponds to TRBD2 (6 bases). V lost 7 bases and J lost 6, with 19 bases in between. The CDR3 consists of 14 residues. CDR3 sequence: CASNHLNRRGEQYF. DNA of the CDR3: TGTGCCAGCAATCATTTGAACAGGCGGGGCGAGCAGTACTTC.

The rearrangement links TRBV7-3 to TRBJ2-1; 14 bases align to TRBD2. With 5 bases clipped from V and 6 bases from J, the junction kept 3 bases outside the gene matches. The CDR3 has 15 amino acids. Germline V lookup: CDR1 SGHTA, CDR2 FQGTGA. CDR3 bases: TGTGCCAGCAGCGGGACTAGCGGGAGTCCCAATGAGCAGTTCTTC. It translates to CASSGTSGSPNEQFF.

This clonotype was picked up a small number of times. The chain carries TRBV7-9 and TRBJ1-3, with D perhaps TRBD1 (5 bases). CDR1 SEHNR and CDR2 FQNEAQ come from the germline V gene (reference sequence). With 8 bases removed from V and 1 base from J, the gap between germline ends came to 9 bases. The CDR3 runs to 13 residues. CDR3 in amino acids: CASGGGSGNTIYF. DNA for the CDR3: TGTGCCAGCGGCGGGGGTTCTGGAAACACCATATATTTT. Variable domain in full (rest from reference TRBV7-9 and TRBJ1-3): DTGVSQNPRHKITKRGQNVTFRCDPISEHNRLYWYRQTLGQGPEFLTYFQNEAQLEKSRLLSDRFSAERPKGSFSTLEIQRTEQGDSAMYLCASGGGSGNTIYFGEGSWLTVV.

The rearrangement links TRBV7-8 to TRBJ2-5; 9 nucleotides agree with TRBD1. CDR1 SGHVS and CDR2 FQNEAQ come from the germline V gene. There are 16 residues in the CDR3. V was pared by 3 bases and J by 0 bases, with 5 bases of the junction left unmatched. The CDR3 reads CASSFTGGRDQETQYF. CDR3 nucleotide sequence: TGTGCCAGCAGCTTTACAGGGGGCCGTGACCAAGAGACCCAGTACTTC.

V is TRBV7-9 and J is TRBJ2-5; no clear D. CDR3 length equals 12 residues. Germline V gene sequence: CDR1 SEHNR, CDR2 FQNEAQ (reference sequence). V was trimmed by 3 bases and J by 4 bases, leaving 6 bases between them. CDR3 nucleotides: TGTGCCAGCAGCTTCGAACGAGAGACCCAGTACTTC. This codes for CASSFERETQYF.

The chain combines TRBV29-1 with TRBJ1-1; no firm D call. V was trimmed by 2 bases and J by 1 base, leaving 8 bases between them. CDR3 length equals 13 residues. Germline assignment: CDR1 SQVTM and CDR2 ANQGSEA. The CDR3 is CSVEQIGNTEAFF. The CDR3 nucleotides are TGCAGCGTTGAACAAATCGGGAACACTGAAGCTTTCTTT.

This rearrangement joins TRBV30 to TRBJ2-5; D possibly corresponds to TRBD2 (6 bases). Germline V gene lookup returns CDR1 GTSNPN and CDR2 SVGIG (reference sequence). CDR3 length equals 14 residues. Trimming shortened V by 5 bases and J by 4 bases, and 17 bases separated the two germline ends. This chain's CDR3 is CAWHIGEATETQYF. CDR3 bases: TGTGCCTGGCATATCGGGGAGGCCACAGAGACCCAGTACTTC. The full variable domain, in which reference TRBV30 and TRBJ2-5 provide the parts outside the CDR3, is SQTIHQWPATLVQPVGSPLSLECTVEGTSNPNLYWYRQAAGRGLQLLFYSVGIGQISSEVPQNLSASRPQDRQFILSSKKLLLSDSGFYLCAWHIGEATETQYFGPGTRLLVL.